Here is one T cell receptor (beta chain) with its context. This record comes from a study of OX40 agonist ivuxolimab in advanced cancers. Study information: Dose-escalation patients were diagnosed with hepatocellular carcinoma, melanoma, renal cell cancer or head and neck cancer. Prior anti-PD-1, anti-PD-L1 or anti-CTLA-4 therapy did not bar entry, and about 38% had some.

The repertoire was sequenced with immunoSEQ multiplex PCR; TCRdb's copy has only in-frame clones and lacks some. Of tens of thousands of clones in the sample, nearly 90% are singletons; the top ten hold approximately 1.6%. This CDR3 has 14 amino acids. V gave up 0 bases and J gave up 4 bases; unmatched junction bases: 3. CDR1 is SNHLY and CDR2 is FYNNEI in the germline V gene. The chain is built from TRBV2 and TRBJ2-7, with 7 bases matching TRBD1. Sequencing used CD4+ or CD8+ T cells sorted from blood, obtained in a trial of the OX40 agonist ivuxolimab. The sequence was obtained from an adult with an advanced solid tumor such as melanoma, head and neck, liver or kidney cancer. DNA for the CDR3: TGTGCCAGCAGTGAAGCACCAGGGGGATACGAGCAGTACTTC. Amino acid sequence: CASSEAPGGYEQYF.